One T cell receptor (beta chain) is described in this entry. Its antigen is currently unknown. These data are taken from a study of graft-versus-host responses after intestinal transplantation. Profiled with immunoSEQ multiplex PCR; TCRdb holds only in-frame clones, not every one. Here the sample spans roughly 15,000 clones, roughly three quarters being singletons. Lymphocytes (intraepithelial and lamina propria) were released by processing the graft tissue. Study-wide results and limits: An association linked early post-transplant HvG declines with peak circulating GvH clone levels. Recipient marrow contained GvH clones, some of which appeared first in ileum or blood.

The sequence was collected from a human patient who received an intestinal transplant, so some T cells may come from the graft donor. The source material was ileum tissue, sampled roughly 70 weeks after intestinal transplant.

The CDR3 protein is CASSLAVGGEETQYF. Written as DNA, the CDR3 is TGCGCCAGCAGCCTAGCAGTCGGGGGCGAAGAGACCCAGTACTTC. The chain links TRBV5-1 to TRBJ2-5; D possibly uses TRBD1 or TRBD2 (6 bases each). CDR1 is SGHRS, CDR2 YFSETQ, per germline. V lost 4 bases and J lost 3, with 16 bases in between. The CDR3 is made up of 15 amino acids.